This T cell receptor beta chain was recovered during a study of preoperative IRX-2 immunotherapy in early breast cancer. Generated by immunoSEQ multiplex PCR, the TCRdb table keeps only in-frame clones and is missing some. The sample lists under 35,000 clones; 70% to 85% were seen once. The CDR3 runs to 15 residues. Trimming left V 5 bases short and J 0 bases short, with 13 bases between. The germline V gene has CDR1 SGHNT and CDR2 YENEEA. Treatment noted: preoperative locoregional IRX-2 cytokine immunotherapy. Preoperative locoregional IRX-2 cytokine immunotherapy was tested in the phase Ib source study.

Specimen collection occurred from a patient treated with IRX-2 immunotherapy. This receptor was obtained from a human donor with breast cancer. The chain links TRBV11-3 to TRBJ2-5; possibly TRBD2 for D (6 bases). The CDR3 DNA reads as TGTGCCAGCAGCGGGCCGGGGGAGGACCAAGAGACCCAGTACTTC. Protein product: CASSGPGEDQETQYF.